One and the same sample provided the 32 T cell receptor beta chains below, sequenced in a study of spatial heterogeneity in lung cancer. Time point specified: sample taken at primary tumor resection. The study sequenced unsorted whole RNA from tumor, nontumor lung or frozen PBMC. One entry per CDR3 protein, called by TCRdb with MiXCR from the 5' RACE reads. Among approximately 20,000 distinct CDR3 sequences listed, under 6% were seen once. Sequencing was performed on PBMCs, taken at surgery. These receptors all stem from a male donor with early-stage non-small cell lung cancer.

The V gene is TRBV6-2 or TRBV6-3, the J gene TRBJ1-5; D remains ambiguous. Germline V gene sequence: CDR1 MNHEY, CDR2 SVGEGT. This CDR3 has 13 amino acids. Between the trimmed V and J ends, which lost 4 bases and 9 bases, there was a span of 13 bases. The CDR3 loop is CASSLGFIVPQHF. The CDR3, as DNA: TGTGCCAGCAGTTTGGGCTTCATCGTGCCCCAGCATTTT.

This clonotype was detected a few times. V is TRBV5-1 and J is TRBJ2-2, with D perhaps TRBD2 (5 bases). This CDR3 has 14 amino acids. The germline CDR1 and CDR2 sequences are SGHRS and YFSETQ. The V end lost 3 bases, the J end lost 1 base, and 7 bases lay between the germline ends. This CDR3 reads CASSSGMNTGELFF. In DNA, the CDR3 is TGCGCCAGCAGCTCCGGGATGAACACCGGGGAGCTGTTTTTT.

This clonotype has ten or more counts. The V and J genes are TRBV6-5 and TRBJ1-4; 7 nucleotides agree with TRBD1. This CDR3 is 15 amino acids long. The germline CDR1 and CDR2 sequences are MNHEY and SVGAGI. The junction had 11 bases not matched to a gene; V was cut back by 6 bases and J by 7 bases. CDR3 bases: TGTGCCAGCAGCAAACAGGGGTCCCCTCGTGAAAAACTGTTTTTT. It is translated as CASSKQGSPREKLFF.

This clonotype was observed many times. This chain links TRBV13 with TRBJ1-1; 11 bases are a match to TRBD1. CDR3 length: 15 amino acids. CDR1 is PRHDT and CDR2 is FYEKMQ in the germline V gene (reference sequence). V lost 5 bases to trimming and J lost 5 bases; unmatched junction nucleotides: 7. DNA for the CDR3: TGTGCCAGCAGCCGAGGGGACAGGGGGAAGACTGAAGCTTTCTTT. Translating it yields CASSRGDRGKTEAFF.

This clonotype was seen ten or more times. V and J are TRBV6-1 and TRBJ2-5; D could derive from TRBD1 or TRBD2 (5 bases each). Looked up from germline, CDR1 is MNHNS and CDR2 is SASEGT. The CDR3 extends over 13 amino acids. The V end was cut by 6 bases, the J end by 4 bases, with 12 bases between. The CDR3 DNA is TGTGCCAGCAGCCTGGGGGTGGGAGAGACCCAGTACTTC. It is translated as CASSLGVGETQYF.

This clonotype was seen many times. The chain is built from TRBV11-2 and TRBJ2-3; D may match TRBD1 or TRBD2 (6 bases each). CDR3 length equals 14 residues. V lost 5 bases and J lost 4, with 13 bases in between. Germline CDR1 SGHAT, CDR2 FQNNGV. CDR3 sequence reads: CASSPSGGPDTQYF. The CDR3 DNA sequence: TGTGCCAGCAGCCCTAGTGGGGGGCCAGATACGCAGTATTTT.

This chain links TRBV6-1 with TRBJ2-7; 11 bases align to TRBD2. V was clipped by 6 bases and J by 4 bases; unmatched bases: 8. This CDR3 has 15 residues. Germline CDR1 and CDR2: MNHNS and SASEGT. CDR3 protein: CASSAPGLAAYEQYF. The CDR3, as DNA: TGTGCCAGCAGCGCGCCGGGACTAGCGGCTTACGAGCAGTACTTC.

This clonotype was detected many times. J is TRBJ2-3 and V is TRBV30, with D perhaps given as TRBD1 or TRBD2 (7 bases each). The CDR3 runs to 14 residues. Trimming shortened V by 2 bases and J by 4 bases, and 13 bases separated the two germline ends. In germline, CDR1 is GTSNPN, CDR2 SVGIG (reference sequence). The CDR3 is CAWSRDSGADTQYF. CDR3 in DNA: TGTGCCTGGAGTCGGGACAGCGGGGCAGATACGCAGTATTTT.

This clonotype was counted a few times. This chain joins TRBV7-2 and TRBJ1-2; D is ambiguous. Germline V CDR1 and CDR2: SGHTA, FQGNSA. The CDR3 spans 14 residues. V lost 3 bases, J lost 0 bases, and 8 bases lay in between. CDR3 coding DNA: TGTGCCAGCAGCTTCCGGGGAGCTAACTATGGCTACACCTTC. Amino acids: CASSFRGANYGYTF. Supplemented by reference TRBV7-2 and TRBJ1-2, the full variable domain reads GAGVSQSPSNKVTEKGKDVELRCDPISGHTALYWYRQSLGQGLEFLIYFQGNSAPDKSGLPSDRFSAERTGGSVSTLTIQRTQQEDSAVYLCASSFRGANYGYTFGSGTRLTVV.

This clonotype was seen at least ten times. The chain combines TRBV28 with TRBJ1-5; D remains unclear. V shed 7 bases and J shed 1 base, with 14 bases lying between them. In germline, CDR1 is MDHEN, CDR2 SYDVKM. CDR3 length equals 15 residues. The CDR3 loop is CASTPMGQSNQPQHF. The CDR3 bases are TGTGCCAGCACCCCCATGGGCCAAAGCAATCAGCCCCAGCATTTT.

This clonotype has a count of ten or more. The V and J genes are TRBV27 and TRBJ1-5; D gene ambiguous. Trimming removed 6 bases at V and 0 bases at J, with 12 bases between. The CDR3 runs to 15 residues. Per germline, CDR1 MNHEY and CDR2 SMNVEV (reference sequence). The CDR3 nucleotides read TGTGCCAGCAGCCAGACACCTTATAGCAATCAGCCCCAGCATTTT. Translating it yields CASSQTPYSNQPQHF.

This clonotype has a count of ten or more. Here the CDR3 DNA reads TGCGCCAGCAGCTTACGGATGAACCGCGAGCAGTACTTC. Translated: CASSLRMNREQYF. This chain joins TRBV5-1 and TRBJ2-7; D remains unclear. Trimming stripped 2 bases from V and 6 bases from J, with 12 bases between. The CDR3 runs to 13 residues. Germline V lookup: CDR1 SGHRS, CDR2 YFSETQ.

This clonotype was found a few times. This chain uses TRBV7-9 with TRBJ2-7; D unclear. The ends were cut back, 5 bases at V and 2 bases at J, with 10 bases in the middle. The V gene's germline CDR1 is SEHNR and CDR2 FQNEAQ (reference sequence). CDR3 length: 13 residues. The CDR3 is CASSRSRTYEQYF. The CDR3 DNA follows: TGTGCCAGCAGCCGCAGTCGTACCTACGAGCAGTACTTC. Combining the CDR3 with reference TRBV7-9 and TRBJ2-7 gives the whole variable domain DTGVSQNPRHKITKRGQNVTFRCDPISEHNRLYWYRQTLGQGPEFLTYFQNEAQLEKSRLLSDRFSAERPKGSFSTLEIQRTEQGDSAMYLCASSRSRTYEQYFGPGTRLTVT.

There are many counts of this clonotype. CDR3 DNA: TGTGCCAGCACCCGAATCCGGACGGCGAGCACAGATACGCAGTATTTT. This translates into CASTRIRTASTDTQYF. The rearrangement uses TRBV6-1 and TRBJ2-3; D is unclear. V lost 7 bases to trimming and J lost 0 bases, with 17 bases between them. The CDR3 is 16 residues long. CDR1 and CDR2 from the germline V gene are MNHNS and SASEGT.

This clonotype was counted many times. The CDR3 spells CSAGDREFGALDQPQHF. CDR3 in DNA: TGCAGTGCTGGTGACAGGGAATTCGGTGCGTTGGATCAGCCCCAGCATTTT. The chain employs TRBV20-1 and TRBJ1-5; 7 bases agree with TRBD1. Germline V gene sequence: CDR1 DFQATT, CDR2 SNEGSKA (reference sequence). V was pared by 5 bases and J by 5 bases, with 18 bases of the junction left unmatched. The CDR3 runs 17 residues.

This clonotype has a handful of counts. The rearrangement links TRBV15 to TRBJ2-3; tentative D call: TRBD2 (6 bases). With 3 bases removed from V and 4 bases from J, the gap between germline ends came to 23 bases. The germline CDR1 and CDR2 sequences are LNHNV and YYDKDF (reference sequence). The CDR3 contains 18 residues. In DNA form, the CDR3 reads TGTGCCACCAGCAGCTTCACCGGGACTCGGGACCTCTCAGATACGCAGTATTTT. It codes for CATSSFTGTRDLSDTQYF. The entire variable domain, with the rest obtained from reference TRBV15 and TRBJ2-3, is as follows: DAMVIQNPRYQVTQFGKPVTLSCSQTLNHNVMYWYQQKSSQAPKLLFHYYDKDFNNEADTPDNFQSRRPNTSFCFLDIRSPGLGDTAMYLCATSSFTGTRDLSDTQYFGPGTRLTVL.

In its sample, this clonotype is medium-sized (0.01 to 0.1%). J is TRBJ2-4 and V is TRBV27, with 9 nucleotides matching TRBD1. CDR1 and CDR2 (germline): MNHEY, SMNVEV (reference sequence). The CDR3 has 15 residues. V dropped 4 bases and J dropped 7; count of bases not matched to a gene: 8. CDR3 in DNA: TGTGCCAGCAGTTCCTGGGGACAGGGCAGGAACATTCAGTACTTC. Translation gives CASSSWGQGRNIQYF.

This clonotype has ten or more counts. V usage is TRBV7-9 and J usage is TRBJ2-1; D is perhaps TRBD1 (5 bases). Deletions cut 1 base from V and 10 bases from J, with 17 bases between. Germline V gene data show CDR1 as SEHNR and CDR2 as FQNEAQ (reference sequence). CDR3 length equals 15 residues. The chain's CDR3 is CASSLVIYRGGEQFF. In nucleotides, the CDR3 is TGTGCCAGCAGCTTAGTAATATATAGGGGCGGCGAGCAGTTCTTC.

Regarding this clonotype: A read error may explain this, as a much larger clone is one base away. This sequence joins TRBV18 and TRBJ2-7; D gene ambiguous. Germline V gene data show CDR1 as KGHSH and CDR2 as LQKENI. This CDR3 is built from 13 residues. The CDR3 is CASSPTSSCEQYF. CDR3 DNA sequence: TGTGCCAGCTCACCAACAAGTTCCTGCGAGCAGTACTTC.

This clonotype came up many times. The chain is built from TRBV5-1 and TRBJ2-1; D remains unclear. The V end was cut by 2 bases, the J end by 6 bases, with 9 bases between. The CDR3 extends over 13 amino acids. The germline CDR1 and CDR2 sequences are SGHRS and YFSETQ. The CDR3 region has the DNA TGCGCCAGCAGCTTTAGCAAAGGCAATGAGCAGTTCTTC. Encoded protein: CASSFSKGNEQFF.

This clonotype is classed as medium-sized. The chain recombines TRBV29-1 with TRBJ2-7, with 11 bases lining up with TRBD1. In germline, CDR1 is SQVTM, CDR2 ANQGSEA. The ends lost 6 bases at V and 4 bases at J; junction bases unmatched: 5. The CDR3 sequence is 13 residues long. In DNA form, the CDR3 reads TGCAGCGTGGGGACAGGGGGTTATTACGAGCAGTACTTC. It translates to CSVGTGGYYEQYF.

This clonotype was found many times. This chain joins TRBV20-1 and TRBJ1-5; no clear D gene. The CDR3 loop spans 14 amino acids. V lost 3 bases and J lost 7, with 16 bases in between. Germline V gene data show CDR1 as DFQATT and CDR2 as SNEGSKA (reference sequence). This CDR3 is CSARSPAPRQPQHF. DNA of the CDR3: TGCAGTGCTAGGTCGCCCGCACCCAGACAGCCCCAGCATTTT.

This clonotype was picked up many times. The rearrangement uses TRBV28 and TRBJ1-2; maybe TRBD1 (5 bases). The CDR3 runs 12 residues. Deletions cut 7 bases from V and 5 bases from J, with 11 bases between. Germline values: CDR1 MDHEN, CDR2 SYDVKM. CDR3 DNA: TGTGCCAGCACCGTAGGGGCTTATGGCTACACCTTC. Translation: CASTVGAYGYTF.

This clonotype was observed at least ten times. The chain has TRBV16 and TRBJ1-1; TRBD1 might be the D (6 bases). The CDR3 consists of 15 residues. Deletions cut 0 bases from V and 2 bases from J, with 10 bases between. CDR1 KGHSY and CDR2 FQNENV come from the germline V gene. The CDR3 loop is CASSQSPGQNTEAFF. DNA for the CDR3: TGTGCCAGCAGCCAATCCCCGGGACAAAACACTGAAGCTTTCTTT.

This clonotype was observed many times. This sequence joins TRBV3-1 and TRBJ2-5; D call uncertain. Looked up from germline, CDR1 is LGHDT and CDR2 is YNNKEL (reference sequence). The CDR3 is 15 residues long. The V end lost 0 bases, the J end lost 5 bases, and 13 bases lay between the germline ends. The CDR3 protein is CASSQDMSRPETQYF. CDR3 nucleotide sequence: TGTGCCAGCAGCCAAGATATGAGTCGGCCCGAGACCCAGTACTTC.

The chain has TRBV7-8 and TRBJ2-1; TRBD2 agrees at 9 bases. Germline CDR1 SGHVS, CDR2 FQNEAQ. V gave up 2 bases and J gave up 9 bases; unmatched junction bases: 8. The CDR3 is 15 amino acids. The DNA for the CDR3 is TGTGCCAGCAGCTTATCGGCGGGGACTAGCTTTGAGCAGTTCTTC. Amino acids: CASSLSAGTSFEQFF.

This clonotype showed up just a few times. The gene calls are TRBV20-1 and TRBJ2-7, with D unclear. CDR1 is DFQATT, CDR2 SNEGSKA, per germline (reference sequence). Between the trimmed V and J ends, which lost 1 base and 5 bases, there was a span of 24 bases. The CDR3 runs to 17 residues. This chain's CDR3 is CSARVQPKVHESHEQYF. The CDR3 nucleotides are TGCAGTGCTAGAGTTCAACCAAAGGTTCACGAGTCCCACGAGCAGTACTTC.

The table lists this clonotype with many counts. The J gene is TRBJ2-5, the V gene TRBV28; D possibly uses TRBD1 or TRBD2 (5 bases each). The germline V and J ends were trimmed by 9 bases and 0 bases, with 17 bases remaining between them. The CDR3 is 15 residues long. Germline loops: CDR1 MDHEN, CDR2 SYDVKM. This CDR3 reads CASTKDGGNQETQYF. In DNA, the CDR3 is TGTGCCAGTACTAAGGATGGGGGTAACCAAGAGACCCAGTACTTC.

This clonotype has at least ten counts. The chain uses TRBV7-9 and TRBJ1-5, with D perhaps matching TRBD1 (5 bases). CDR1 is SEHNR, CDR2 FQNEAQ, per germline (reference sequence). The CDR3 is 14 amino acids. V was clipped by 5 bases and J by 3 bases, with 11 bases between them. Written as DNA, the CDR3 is TGTGCCAGCAGCCCCCCGGGGGTCAATCAGCCCCAGCATTTT. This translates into CASSPPGVNQPQHF.

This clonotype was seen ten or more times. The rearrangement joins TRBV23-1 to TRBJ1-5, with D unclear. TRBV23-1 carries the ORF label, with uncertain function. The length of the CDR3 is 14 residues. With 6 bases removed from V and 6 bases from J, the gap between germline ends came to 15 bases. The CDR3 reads CASSPRDFSQPQHF. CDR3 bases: TGCGCCAGCAGCCCAAGGGATTTCAGTCAGCCCCAGCATTTT.

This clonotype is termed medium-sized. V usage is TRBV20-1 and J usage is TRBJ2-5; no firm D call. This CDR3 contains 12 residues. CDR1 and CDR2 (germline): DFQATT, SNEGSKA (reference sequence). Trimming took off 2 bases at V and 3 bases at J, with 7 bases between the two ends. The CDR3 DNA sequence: TGCAGTGCTAGATTTGGAGAAGAGACCCAGTACTTC. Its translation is CSARFGEETQYF.

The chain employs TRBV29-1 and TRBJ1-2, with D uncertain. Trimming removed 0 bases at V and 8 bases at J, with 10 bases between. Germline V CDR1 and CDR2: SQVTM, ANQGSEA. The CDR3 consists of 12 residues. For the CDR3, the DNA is TGCAGCGTTGAAGATCCCGGGAAAGGCTACACCTTC. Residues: CSVEDPGKGYTF.